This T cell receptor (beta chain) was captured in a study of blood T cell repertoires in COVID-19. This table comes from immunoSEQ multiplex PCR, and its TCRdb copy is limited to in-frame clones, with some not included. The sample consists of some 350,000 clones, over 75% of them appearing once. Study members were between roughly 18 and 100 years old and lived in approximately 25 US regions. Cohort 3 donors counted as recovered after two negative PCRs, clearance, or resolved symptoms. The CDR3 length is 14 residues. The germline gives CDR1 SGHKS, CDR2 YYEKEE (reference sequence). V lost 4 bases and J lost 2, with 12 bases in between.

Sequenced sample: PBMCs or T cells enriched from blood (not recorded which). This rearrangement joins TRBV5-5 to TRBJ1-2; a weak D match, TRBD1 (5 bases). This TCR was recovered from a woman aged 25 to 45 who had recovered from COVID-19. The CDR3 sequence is CASSNQGFNYGYTF. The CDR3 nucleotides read TGTGCCAGCAGCAATCAGGGCTTCAACTATGGCTACACCTTC.